This entry concerns a single TCR beta chain. The sample comes from a study of blood T cell repertoires in COVID-19. Study overall: Sites across the United States, Italy and Spain contributed samples from acute and convalescent COVID-19. The cDNA or gDNA used as material had been derived from T cells, B-cell-depleted T cells, or PBMCs.

Original data processing: Estimated nucleated cell counts came from reference gene primer amplification. Produced via immunoSEQ multiplex PCR; TCRdb's table is partial and in-frame only. Clonal size and the V and J genes are those of that table, whereas D and trimming came from the DNA. The sample carries 50,000 to 65,000 clones, around 80% recorded once. The V gene's germline CDR1 is SEHNR and CDR2 FQNEAQ (reference sequence). The V end was cut by 0 bases, the J end by 1 base, with 20 bases between. The CDR3 extends over 19 amino acids. The TCR was taken from a human donor in a cohort sampled during active COVID-19. The rearrangement joins TRBV7-9 to TRBJ2-3; D possibly corresponds to TRBD2 (5 bases). The sample comprised peripheral blood. The CDR3 nucleotides read TGTGCCAGCAGCTTAGCGGTGCACGGGATAGGTTCTGGCACAGATACGCAGTATTTT. This gives the protein CASSLAVHGIGSGTDTQYF.